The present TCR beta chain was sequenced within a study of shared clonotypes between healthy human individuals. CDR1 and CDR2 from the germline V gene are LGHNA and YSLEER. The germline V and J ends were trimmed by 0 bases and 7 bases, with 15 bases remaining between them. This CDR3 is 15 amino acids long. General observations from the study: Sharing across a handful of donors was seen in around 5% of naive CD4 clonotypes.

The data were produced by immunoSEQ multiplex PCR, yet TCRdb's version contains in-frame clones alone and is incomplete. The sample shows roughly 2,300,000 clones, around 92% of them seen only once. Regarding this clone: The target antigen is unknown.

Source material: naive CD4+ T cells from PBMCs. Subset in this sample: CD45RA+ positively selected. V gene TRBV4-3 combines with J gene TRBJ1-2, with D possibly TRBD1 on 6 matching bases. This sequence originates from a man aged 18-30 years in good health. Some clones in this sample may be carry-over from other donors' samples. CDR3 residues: CASSQEGTGGGGYTF. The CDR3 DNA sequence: TGCGCCAGCAGCCAAGAGGGGACGGGGGGCGGTGGCTACACCTTC.